The rows below give T cell receptor beta chains drawn from one sample of a study of patients and donors after allogeneic stem cell transplantation. TCRdb re-called the RT-PCR reads through MiXCR, storing one row per CDR3 protein. The sample lists approximately 210,000 distinct CDR3 sequences, roughly two fifths occurring once. Sequencing was performed on blood, either unsorted or a sorted T cell fraction (not recorded which). The source of these receptors is a human donor who was either an allogeneic HSCT recipient or a stem cell or donor lymphocyte infusion donor (not recorded which). It is not recorded whose cells these are; they may come from a transplant donor. CDR3s include the opening cysteine and the closing phenylalanine or tryptophan. Each record gives: J gene, V gene, CDR3 protein.

j_call: TRBJ1-1
v_call: TRBV29-1
cdr3_aa: CSVETGGTEAFF

j_call: TRBJ2-1
v_call: TRBV25-1
cdr3_aa: CASSDNEGEVPNEQFF

j_call: TRBJ2-1
v_call: TRBV3-1
cdr3_aa: CASSQEGLAGAEEQFF

j_call: TRBJ2-1
v_call: TRBV20-1
cdr3_aa: CSASRVQSSYNEQFF

j_call: TRBJ1-4
v_call: TRBV7-9
cdr3_aa: CASSSDSDRVWEKLFF

j_call: TRBJ1-1
v_call: TRBV25-1
cdr3_aa: CASSARGAMNTEAFF

j_call: TRBJ1-1
v_call: TRBV7-9
cdr3_aa: CASSSRGNTEAFF

j_call: TRBJ2-3
v_call: TRBV6-5
cdr3_aa: CASQEHRGGWSTDTQYF

j_call: TRBJ1-2
v_call: TRBV14
cdr3_aa: CASSQDTRVYGYTF

j_call: TRBJ1-2
v_call: TRBV12-3/TRBV12-4
cdr3_aa: CASSPGNYGYTF

j_call: TRBJ1-6
v_call: TRBV27
cdr3_aa: CASSLGGYGSPLHF

j_call: TRBJ2-1
v_call: TRBV15
cdr3_aa: CATSTRREEYNEQFF

j_call: TRBJ1-5
v_call: TRBV12-3/TRBV12-4
cdr3_aa: CASRRMGGSNQPQHF

j_call: TRBJ2-7
v_call: TRBV7-9
cdr3_aa: CASSLASGFYEQYF

j_call: TRBJ1-5
v_call: TRBV7-9
cdr3_aa: CASSFTGVENQPQHF

j_call: TRBJ2-1
v_call: TRBV7-3
cdr3_aa: CATSSREGLYNEQFF

j_call: TRBJ1-5
v_call: TRBV20-1
cdr3_aa: CSATRTGGPQVGNQPQHF

j_call: TRBJ2-1
v_call: TRBV29-1
cdr3_aa: CSVYRGTRGLGDYNEQFF

j_call: TRBJ2-1
v_call: TRBV24-1
cdr3_aa: CATSDLVGAHEQFF

j_call: TRBJ1-1
v_call: TRBV20-1
cdr3_aa: CSARGGRANTEAFF

j_call: TRBJ2-2
v_call: TRBV12-3/TRBV12-4
cdr3_aa: CASSYALAGDWTGELFF

j_call: TRBJ1-4
v_call: TRBV6-5
cdr3_aa: CASGQWSNEKLFF

j_call: TRBJ2-1
v_call: TRBV5-1
cdr3_aa: CASSSWPDYNEQFF

j_call: TRBJ2-3
v_call: TRBV7-3
cdr3_aa: CASSLWTGRRTDTQYF

j_call: TRBJ2-2
v_call: TRBV30
cdr3_aa: CAWSVSGELFF

j_call: TRBJ1-5
v_call: TRBV25-1
cdr3_aa: CATPTLHSNQPQHF

j_call: TRBJ1-3
v_call: TRBV7-2
cdr3_aa: CASSLATLGNAGNTIYF

j_call: TRBJ1-2
v_call: TRBV2
cdr3_aa: CASSDGQSPGYTF

j_call: TRBJ1-2
v_call: TRBV12-3/TRBV12-4
cdr3_aa: CASSAPLRVGYTF

j_call: TRBJ2-2
v_call: TRBV6-2/TRBV6-3
cdr3_aa: CASSQLPQDTGELFF

j_call: TRBJ2-1
v_call: TRBV6-2/TRBV6-3
cdr3_aa: CASSYSPTSGSWNEQFF

j_call: TRBJ2-1
v_call: TRBV20-1
cdr3_aa: CSRGGNEQFF

j_call: TRBJ2-2
v_call: TRBV7-2
cdr3_aa: CASSFSGRANTGELFF

j_call: TRBJ2-1
v_call: TRBV2
cdr3_aa: CASSTGGPGSYNEQFF

j_call: TRBJ2-1
v_call: TRBV29-1
cdr3_aa: CSVPTGVNEQFF

j_call: TRBJ2-1
v_call: TRBV29-1
cdr3_aa: CSVEGGGSYNEQFF

j_call: TRBJ1-2
v_call: TRBV6-2/TRBV6-3
cdr3_aa: CASSYSTTNYGYTF

j_call: TRBJ2-6
v_call: TRBV10-3
cdr3_aa: CAILGTLSSGANVLTF

j_call: TRBJ1-2
v_call: TRBV7-2
cdr3_aa: CASSRDRVKGDGYTF

j_call: TRBJ2-1
v_call: TRBV11-2
cdr3_aa: CASSPTGGNEQFF

j_call: TRBJ1-4
v_call: TRBV12-3/TRBV12-4
cdr3_aa: CASGGVEKLFF

j_call: TRBJ2-3
v_call: TRBV29-1
cdr3_aa: CSVEGWPRDTQYF

j_call: TRBJ2-4
v_call: TRBV13
cdr3_aa: CASGMGNIQYF

j_call: TRBJ1-1
v_call: TRBV4-3
cdr3_aa: CASSQTGNTEAFF

j_call: TRBJ1-2
v_call: TRBV18
cdr3_aa: CASSRAYGYTF

j_call: TRBJ2-1
v_call: TRBV24-1
cdr3_aa: CATPTANNEQFF

j_call: TRBJ2-2
v_call: TRBV5-1
cdr3_aa: CASSSPLAGDTGELFF

j_call: TRBJ2-7
v_call: TRBV6-5
cdr3_aa: CASRRTGYSYEQYF

j_call: TRBJ1-2
v_call: TRBV6-5
cdr3_aa: CASSYSPLEQGGYLLYGYTF

j_call: TRBJ1-2
v_call: TRBV4-3
cdr3_aa: CASSQGMGSYGYTF

j_call: TRBJ2-2
v_call: TRBV30
cdr3_aa: CAWTRDRFTGELFF

j_call: TRBJ2-5
v_call: TRBV6-6
cdr3_aa: CASRRLAPQETQYF

j_call: TRBJ1-6
v_call: TRBV12-3/TRBV12-4
cdr3_aa: CASSLTASPLHF

j_call: TRBJ1-3
v_call: TRBV19
cdr3_aa: CASTRRRGSGNTIYF

j_call: TRBJ2-7
v_call: TRBV6-5
cdr3_aa: CASSYSRLAGLAGNEQYF